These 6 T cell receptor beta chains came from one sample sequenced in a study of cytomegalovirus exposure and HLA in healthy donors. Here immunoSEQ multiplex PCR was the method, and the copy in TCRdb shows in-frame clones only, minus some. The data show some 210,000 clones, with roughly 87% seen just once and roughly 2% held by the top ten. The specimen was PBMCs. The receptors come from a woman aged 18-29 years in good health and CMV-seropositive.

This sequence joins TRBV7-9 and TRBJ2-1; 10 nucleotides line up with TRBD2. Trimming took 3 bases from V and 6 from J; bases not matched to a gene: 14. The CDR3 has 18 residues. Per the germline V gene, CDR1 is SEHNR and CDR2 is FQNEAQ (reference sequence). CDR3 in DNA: TGTGCCAGCAGCTTCCGTCAGCGGGAGGGATCCCTCCCCAATGAGCAGTTCTTC. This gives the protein CASSFRQREGSLPNEQFF.

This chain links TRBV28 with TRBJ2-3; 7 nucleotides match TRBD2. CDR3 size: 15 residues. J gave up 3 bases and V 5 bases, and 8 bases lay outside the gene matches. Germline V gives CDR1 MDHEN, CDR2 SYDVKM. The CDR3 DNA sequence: TGTGCCAGCAGTGCGGGACTAAGTAGAACAGATACGCAGTATTTT. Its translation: CASSAGLSRTDTQYF.

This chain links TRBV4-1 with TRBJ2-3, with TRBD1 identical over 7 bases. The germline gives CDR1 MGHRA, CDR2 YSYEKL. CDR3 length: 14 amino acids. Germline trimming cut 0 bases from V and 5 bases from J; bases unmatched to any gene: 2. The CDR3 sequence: CASSQDRTGDTQYF. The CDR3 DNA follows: TGCGCCAGCAGCCAAGATAGGACAGGAGATACGCAGTATTTT.

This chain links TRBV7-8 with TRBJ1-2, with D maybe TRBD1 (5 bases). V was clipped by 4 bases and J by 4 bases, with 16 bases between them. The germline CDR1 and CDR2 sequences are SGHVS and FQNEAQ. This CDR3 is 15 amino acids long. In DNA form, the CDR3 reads TGTGCCAGCAGCTGGGGACGGGGGTTCGCCTATGGCTACACCTTC. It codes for CASSWGRGFAYGYTF.

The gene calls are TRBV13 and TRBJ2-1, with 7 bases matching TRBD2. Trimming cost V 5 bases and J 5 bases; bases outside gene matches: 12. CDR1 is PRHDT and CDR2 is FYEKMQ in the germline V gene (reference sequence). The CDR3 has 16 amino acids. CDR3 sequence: CASSEGFTGGDNEQFF. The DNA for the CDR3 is TGTGCCAGCAGCGAGGGTTTCACGGGAGGTGACAATGAGCAGTTCTTC.

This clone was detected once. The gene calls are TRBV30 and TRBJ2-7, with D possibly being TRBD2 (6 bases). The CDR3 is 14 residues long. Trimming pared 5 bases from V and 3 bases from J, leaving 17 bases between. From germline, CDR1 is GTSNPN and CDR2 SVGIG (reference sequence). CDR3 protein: CAWALWTKNYEQYF. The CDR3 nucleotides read TGTGCCTGGGCTTTATGGACTAAAAACTACGAGCAGTACTTC.